The 32 T cell receptor beta chains given below trace back to one sample, sequenced in a study of shared T cell receptors in the human thymus. Here immunoSEQ multiplex PCR was the method, and the copy in TCRdb shows in-frame clones only, minus some. Among more than 300,000 clones, 95% were seen once, and the ten largest hold around 0.019%. Sequenced sample: thymocytes. The receptors here all came from a human donor.

The chain has TRBV6-5 and TRBJ2-7, with 9 bases fitting TRBD1. CDR3 length: 15 amino acids. Germline V gene lookup returns CDR1 MNHEY and CDR2 SVGAGI. V dropped 5 bases and J dropped 5; count of bases not matched to a gene: 10. Written as DNA, the CDR3 is TGTGCCAGCAGTGGGGGGGGGACAGGGCGTCACGAGCAGTACTTC. It translates to CASSGGGTGRHEQYF.

The chain links TRBV6-1 to TRBJ2-4, with D unresolved. Germline V gives CDR1 MNHNS, CDR2 SASEGT. Deletions cut 8 bases from V and 2 bases from J, with 13 bases between. This CDR3 has 14 amino acids. CDR3 region: CASRPRTPKNIQYF. The CDR3 nucleotides are TGTGCCAGCCGACCCCGGACCCCCAAAAACATTCAGTACTTC.

The gene calls are TRBV6-1 and TRBJ2-7; D unresolved. V was shortened by 7 bases and J by 5 bases, with 15 bases between the two germline ends. The germline CDR1 and CDR2 sequences are MNHNS and SASEGT. This CDR3 comprises 13 residues. Here the CDR3 reads CASNLPTAHEQYF. As DNA, the CDR3 is TGTGCCAGCAACCTTCCAACGGCCCACGAGCAGTACTTC.

This clone was recorded once. The V and J genes are TRBV5-4 and TRBJ1-1, with D tentatively TRBD1 (6 bases). The CDR3 sequence is 14 residues long. Germline-derived CDR1 and CDR2 are SGHNT and YYREEE (reference sequence). V was pared by 0 bases and J by 6 bases, with 12 bases between. The CDR3 protein is CASSLAGTLPEAFF. CDR3 bases: TGTGCCAGCAGCTTGGCGGGGACACTCCCTGAAGCTTTCTTT. Looking up the rest from reference TRBV5-4 and TRBJ1-1 gives the full variable domain: ETGVTQSPTHLIKTRGQQVTLRCSSQSGHNTVSWYQQALGQGPQFIFQYYREEENGRGNFPPRFSGLQFPNYSSELNVNALELDDSALYLCASSLAGTLPEAFFGQGTRLTVV.

The chain links TRBV28 to TRBJ2-7; D possibly uses TRBD1 or TRBD2 (5 bases each). There are 14 residues in the CDR3. Germline V gene data show CDR1 as MDHEN and CDR2 as SYDVKM. The V and J ends lost 4 bases and 1 base respectively, with 11 bases between them. In DNA, the CDR3 is TGTGCCAGCAGTTCCGGGACGGCGTCCTACGAGCAGTACTTC. Protein sequence: CASSSGTASYEQYF. Full variable domain (rest looked up from reference TRBV28 and TRBJ2-7): DVKVTQSSRYLVKRTGEKVFLECVQDMDHENMFWYRQDPGLGLRLIYFSYDVKMKEKGDIPEGYSVSREKKERFSLILESASTNQTSMYLCASSSGTASYEQYFGPGTRLTVT.

This clone has more than one count but fewer than ten. The CDR3 DNA reads as TGTGCCAGCAGCGGAGGGGACAGGGGGCAAGACTATGGCTACACCTTC. As protein: CASSGGDRGQDYGYTF. The V gene is TRBV9, the J gene TRBJ1-2; TRBD1 aligns across 12 bases. The CDR3 runs 16 residues. Germline V CDR1 and CDR2: SGDLS, YYNGEE. The V gene end was trimmed by 3 bases and the J gene end by 3 bases; junction bases not matched to a gene: 6. The variable domain in full, completed from reference TRBV9 and TRBJ1-2, reads DSGVTQTPKHLITATGQRVTLRCSPRSGDLSVYWYQQSLDQGLQFLIQYYNGEERAKGNILERFSAQQFPDLHSELNLSSLELGDSALYFCASSGGDRGQDYGYTFGSGTRLTVV.

The chain uses TRBV29-1 and TRBJ2-7; D uncertain. The CDR3 loop spans 8 amino acids. CDR1 and CDR2 from the germline V gene are SQVTM and ANQGSEA. V was cut by 3 bases and J by 6 bases, with 0 bases left in between. This CDR3 reads CSVDEQYF. As DNA, the CDR3 is TGCAGCGTTGACGAGCAGTACTTC.

V usage is TRBV5-1 and J usage is TRBJ2-7, with D possibly called TRBD1 or TRBD2 (5 bases each). Germline V gives CDR1 SGHRS, CDR2 YFSETQ. Trimming removed 0 bases at V and 0 bases at J, with 19 bases between. The CDR3 is 18 amino acids. The CDR3 nucleotides are TGCGCCAGCAGCTTGGGGAAGCCGGGACCCCAGAGCTCCTACGAGCAGTACTTC. Protein sequence: CASSLGKPGPQSSYEQYF.

The CDR3 DNA sequence: TGTGCCAGCAGCTTGGAAGGGGGGAGCGAAGCCGGGGAGCTGTTTTTT. Its protein is CASSLEGGSEAGELFF. The chain links TRBV5-6 to TRBJ2-2, with D perhaps TRBD1 or TRBD2 (6 bases each). Germline V lookup: CDR1 SGHDT, CDR2 YYEEEE. Trimming shortened V by 0 bases and J by 6 bases, and 15 bases separated the two germline ends. CDR3 size: 16 residues.

The chain is built from TRBV7-2 and TRBJ2-3; 9 bases are shared with TRBD2. This CDR3 region has 19 residues. With 4 bases clipped from V and 5 bases from J, the junction kept 19 bases outside the gene matches. From germline, CDR1 is SGHTA and CDR2 FQGNSA. CDR3 amino acids: CASSSHPSGIFPPRDTQYF. For the CDR3, the DNA is TGTGCCAGCAGCTCTCACCCTAGCGGGATCTTTCCCCCCAGAGATACGCAGTATTTT. Together with reference TRBV7-2 and TRBJ2-3, the CDR3 gives the full variable domain: GAGVSQSPSNKVTEKGKDVELRCDPISGHTALYWYRQSLGQGLEFLIYFQGNSAPDKSGLPSDRFSAERTGGSVSTLTIQRTQQEDSAVYLCASSSHPSGIFPPRDTQYFGPGTRLTVL.

The CDR3, as DNA: TGTGCCAGCAGTCAACTCGGGAACACTGAAGCTTTCTTT. Its protein product is CASSQLGNTEAFF. This chain connects TRBV6-5 to TRBJ1-1, with D hard to call. Germline V gene lookup returns CDR1 MNHEY and CDR2 SVGAGI. This CDR3 region has 13 residues. Trimming took 5 bases from V and 1 from J, leaving 8 bases between them.

The V call is TRBV11-2, the J call TRBJ2-7; maybe TRBD2 (6 bases). Germline CDR1 reads SGHAT; CDR2 reads FQNNGV. Deletions cut 5 bases from V and 3 bases from J, with 17 bases between. The CDR3 has 15 amino acids. This chain's CDR3 is CASSPIQGLRYEQYF. The CDR3 DNA is TGTGCCAGCAGCCCGATCCAGGGACTCCGCTACGAGCAGTACTTC.

The chain uses TRBV6-1 and TRBJ2-5; D is unclear. With the DNA end fitting TRBJ2-7 better, the J assignment may be wrong. Looked up from germline, CDR1 is MNHNS and CDR2 is SASEGT. The length of the CDR3 is 13 residues. The CDR3 protein is CASRGSFSYEQYF. CDR3 nucleotides: TGTGCCAGCAGGGGGTCTTTCTCCTACGAGCAGTACTTC.

The gene calls are TRBV6-6 and TRBJ2-1, with D perhaps TRBD1 (5 bases). The CDR3 totals 15 residues. The V end lost 7 bases, the J end lost 0 bases, and 13 bases lay between the germline ends. Germline V CDR1 and CDR2: MNHNY, SVGAGI (reference sequence). For the CDR3, the DNA is TGTGCCAGCACGTGGGGCCCGGTCTCCTACAATGAGCAGTTCTTC. It yields the protein CASTWGPVSYNEQFF.

The chain recombines TRBV5-6 with TRBJ2-7; 8 positions agree with TRBD2. The CDR3 sequence is 15 residues long. Germline V gene lookup returns CDR1 SGHDT and CDR2 YYEEEE. V shed 1 base, J shed 0 bases, and the junction held 3 bases outside the gene matches. The CDR3, as DNA: TGTGCCAGCAGCTTGAAGCGGGAGAACTCCTACGAGCAGTACTTC. Its translation is CASSLKRENSYEQYF.

The rearrangement links TRBV4-2 to TRBJ2-7, with TRBD2 identical over 9 bases. The CDR3 runs to 16 residues. Germline lookup yields CDR1 LGHNA and CDR2 YNFKEQ. Trimming at V came to 4 bases and at J to 1 base, leaving 8 bases not matched to a gene. CDR3 protein: CASSRGRAFWSYEQYF. DNA of the CDR3: TGTGCCAGCAGCCGCGGGAGGGCCTTTTGGTCCTACGAGCAGTACTTC.

J is TRBJ2-1 and V is TRBV29-1; TRBD2 matches at 16 bases. The CDR3 is 22 amino acids. V trimming: 8 bases; J trimming: 3 bases; junction bases outside the gene matches: 25. CDR1 and CDR2 (germline): SQVTM, ANQGSEA. The CDR3 loop reads CSNPREGVVRGTSGRDYNEQFF. CDR3 nucleotide sequence: TGCAGCAACCCGAGGGAAGGGGTAGTAAGGGGGACTAGCGGGAGGGACTACAATGAGCAGTTCTTC.

The CDR3 reads CASSLALAGQGANEQFF. CDR3 DNA: TGCGCCAGCAGCTTGGCGTTAGCGGGTCAGGGGGCAAATGAGCAGTTCTTC. This chain uses TRBV5-1 with TRBJ2-1; D is possibly TRBD1 (8 bases). Trimming stripped 0 bases from V and 7 bases from J, with 20 bases between. The CDR3 covers 17 residues. Germline CDR1 is SGHRS and CDR2 is YFSETQ.

The rearrangement joins TRBV28 to TRBJ2-1, with D tentatively TRBD2 (5 bases). This CDR3 has 13 amino acids. V lost 5 bases and J lost 8, with 13 bases in between. Germline V gene sequence: CDR1 MDHEN, CDR2 SYDVKM. The CDR3 sequence is CASSPRGGHEQFF. The CDR3 DNA follows: TGTGCCAGCAGTCCCCGTGGAGGACATGAGCAGTTCTTC.

The chain couples TRBV20-1 to TRBJ2-3, with no clear D. V dropped 4 bases and J dropped 2 bases, with 4 bases sitting between them. There are 11 residues in the CDR3. The germline V gene encodes CDR1 DFQATT and CDR2 SNEGSKA (reference sequence). The CDR3 is CSAKPTDTQYF. For the CDR3, the DNA is TGCAGTGCTAAACCCACAGATACGCAGTATTTT.

This clone was recorded only once. The rearrangement joins TRBV28 to TRBJ1-2, with TRBD1 matching over 11 bases. The germline V gene has CDR1 MDHEN and CDR2 SYDVKM. The CDR3 is 19 residues long. V was pared by 4 bases and J by 2 bases, with 15 bases of the junction left unmatched. The CDR3 loop reads CASSSPQPGQGVWNYGYTF. The CDR3 nucleotides are TGTGCCAGCAGTTCCCCCCAGCCGGGACAGGGGGTTTGGAACTATGGCTACACCTTC.

V usage is TRBV28 and J usage is TRBJ1-5; tentatively, D is TRBD1 (5 bases). V dropped 6 bases and J dropped 0 bases, with 18 bases sitting between them. This CDR3 contains 17 residues. Germline CDR1 and CDR2: MDHEN and SYDVKM. CDR3 region: CASRSGTEHYSNQPQHF. CDR3 sequence (DNA): TGTGCCAGCAGATCCGGGACGGAGCATTATAGCAATCAGCCCCAGCATTTT. Drawing the rest from reference TRBV28 and TRBJ1-5, the complete variable domain is DVKVTQSSRYLVKRTGEKVFLECVQDMDHENMFWYRQDPGLGLRLIYFSYDVKMKEKGDIPEGYSVSREKKERFSLILESASTNQTSMYLCASRSGTEHYSNQPQHFGDGTRLSIL.

The V call is TRBV2, the J call TRBJ2-7, with TRBD2 identical over 10 bases. The CDR3 covers 14 residues. Germline CDR1 is SNHLY and CDR2 is FYNNEI. The V and J ends lost 3 bases and 2 bases, in that order; junction bases with no gene match: 1. The CDR3 DNA is TGTGCCAGCAGTGACAGCGGGAGGGCCTACGAGCAGTACTTC. The encoded protein is CASSDSGRAYEQYF. The full variable domain, in which reference TRBV2 and TRBJ2-7 provide the parts outside the CDR3, is EPEVTQTPSHQVTQMGQEVILRCVPISNHLYFYWYRQILGQKVEFLVSFYNNEISEKSEIFDDQFSVERPDGSNFTLKIRSTKLEDSAMYFCASSDSGRAYEQYFGPGTRLTVT.

V gene TRBV7-2 combines with J gene TRBJ2-1; 8 bases are a match to TRBD2. Trimming cost V 5 bases and J 8 bases; bases outside gene matches: 11. CDR1 is SGHTA and CDR2 is FQGNSA in the germline V gene. This CDR3 is built from 15 residues. CDR3 DNA sequence: TGTGCCAGCAGCAGATCCGGGACTAGGTCGGATGAGCAGTTCTTC. Translation: CASSRSGTRSDEQFF.

The chain combines TRBV2 with TRBJ2-3, with 8 bases matching TRBD2. CDR3 length equals 16 residues. CDR1 is SNHLY, CDR2 FYNNEI, per germline. V shed 7 bases and J 1 base; nucleotides not matched to a gene: 10. Here the CDR3 reads CASKKRENIGTDTQYF. The CDR3 coding sequence is TGTGCCAGCAAGAAGCGGGAGAATATTGGCACAGATACGCAGTATTTT.

The rearrangement links TRBV7-6 to TRBJ1-1; D is perhaps TRBD1 (5 bases). This CDR3 contains 17 residues. Per germline, CDR1 SGHVS and CDR2 FNYEAQ. Between the trimmed V and J ends, which lost 4 bases and 0 bases, there was a span of 18 bases. As DNA, the CDR3 is TGTGCCAGCAGCTCCTACAAAAGGGAAGGGGTGAACACTGAAGCTTTCTTT. It specifies CASSSYKREGVNTEAFF. The full variable domain, its missing parts supplied by reference TRBV7-6 and TRBJ1-1, is GAGVSQSPRYKVTKRGQDVALRCDPISGHVSLYWYRQALGQGPEFLTYFNYEAQQDKSGLPNDRFSAERPEGSISTLTIQRTEQRDSAMYRCASSSYKREGVNTEAFFGQGTRLTVV.

The DNA of the CDR3 is TGTGCCAGCTCCCCAGACAGTGCTGGCACTGAAGCTTTCTTT. Its translation is CASSPDSAGTEAFF. V and J are TRBV18 and TRBJ1-1; D may be TRBD1 (5 bases). The V end was cut by 6 bases, the J end by 4 bases, with 15 bases between. CDR3 length equals 14 residues. Per germline, CDR1 KGHSH and CDR2 LQKENI.

This chain connects TRBV28 to TRBJ1-2, with 7 bases fitting TRBD1. V lost 5 bases, J lost 8 bases, and 8 bases stayed unmatched. The CDR3 runs to 13 residues. Germline CDR1 and CDR2: MDHEN and SYDVKM. This CDR3 is CASSNDRAEGYTF. CDR3 in DNA: TGTGCCAGCAGTAATGACAGGGCGGAAGGCTACACCTTC.

The chain is built from TRBV6-1 and TRBJ1-1, with D perhaps TRBD1 (5 bases). The CDR3 sequence is 22 residues long. Germline values: CDR1 MNHNS, CDR2 SASEGT. V lost 1 base to trimming and J lost 3 bases, with 33 bases between them. Here the CDR3 DNA reads TGTGCCAGCAGTGAAGGAGGAGAACAGGTATGCAAAAAGGGTGGGAGGGACACTGAAGCTTTCTTT. Translating it yields CASSEGGEQVCKKGGRDTEAFF.

The CDR3 loop is CASSSGTGKNIQYF. CDR3 sequence (DNA): TGTGCCAGCAGTTCCGGGACAGGTAAAAACATTCAGTACTTC. This chain joins TRBV28 and TRBJ2-4; 8 bases agree with TRBD1. Germline V gene sequence: CDR1 MDHEN, CDR2 SYDVKM. The CDR3 runs to 14 residues. The trim removed 4 bases at V and 4 bases at J, leaving 3 bases unmatched. Supplemented by reference TRBV28 and TRBJ2-4, the full variable domain reads DVKVTQSSRYLVKRTGEKVFLECVQDMDHENMFWYRQDPGLGLRLIYFSYDVKMKEKGDIPEGYSVSREKKERFSLILESASTNQTSMYLCASSSGTGKNIQYFGAGTRLSVL.

The chain recombines TRBV29-1 with TRBJ2-5; unclear D gene. CDR3 length: 13 residues. Germline loops: CDR1 SQVTM, CDR2 ANQGSEA. V lost 2 bases to trimming and J lost 4 bases, with 11 bases between them. The CDR3 bases are TGCAGCGTTGAATGGGGAATGGGAGAGACCCAGTACTTC. Residues: CSVEWGMGETQYF.

The genes are TRBV4-1 and TRBJ2-7; TRBD1 is a possible D gene (6 bases). CDR3 length: 15 residues. Trimming left V 4 bases short and J 3 bases short, with 16 bases between. Germline V gene data show CDR1 as MGHRA and CDR2 as YSYEKL. CDR3 sequence (DNA): TGCGCCAGCAGCCCGACAGGACTGCCTTACTACGAGCAGTACTTC. It encodes CASSPTGLPYYEQYF.